The 30 T cell receptor beta chains in this list originate from one sample, sequenced in a study of blood T cell repertoires in COVID-19. The assay was immunoSEQ multiplex PCR, and TCRdb's table has in-frame clones only and misses some. The sample consists of around 260,000 clones, 70% to 85% of them appearing once. The sequencing sample was made of peripheral blood. These receptors came from a human donor with COVID-19, enrolled during active disease. The donor label of this sample is uncertain.

The gene calls are TRBV5-1 and TRBJ2-2; 9 bases are a match to TRBD2. The J segment lost 1 base and the V segment lost 2 bases, leaving 3 bases of the junction unmatched. The CDR3 is made up of 16 amino acids. The V gene's germline CDR1 is SGHRS and CDR2 YFSETQ. CDR3 nucleotide sequence: TGCGCCAGCAGCTTTATGACTAGCGGGAACACCGGGGAGCTGTTTTTT. It encodes CASSFMTSGNTGELFF.

The chain joins TRBV7-2 to TRBJ1-1, with D perhaps TRBD1 (5 bases). Germline loops: CDR1 SGHTA, CDR2 FQGNSA. The germline V and J ends were trimmed by 1 base and 4 bases, with 13 bases remaining between them. The CDR3 has 15 amino acids. CDR3: CASSLEGIGGTEAFF. The CDR3 DNA is TGTGCCAGCAGCTTAGAGGGCATCGGGGGCACTGAAGCTTTCTTT.

Comment on this clone: Other nucleotide sequences in the sample specify the same CDR3. The genes are TRBV28 and TRBJ2-7; no reliable D call. This CDR3 is 11 amino acids long. The germline V and J ends were trimmed by 4 bases and 2 bases, with 3 bases remaining between them. CDR1 and CDR2 (germline): MDHEN, SYDVKM. CDR3: CASSSTYEQYF. CDR3 nucleotides: TGTGCCAGCAGTTCCACCTACGAGCAGTACTTC.

The chain carries TRBV30 and TRBJ2-5; 11 nucleotides line up with TRBD2. Looked up from germline, CDR1 is GTSNPN and CDR2 is SVGIG (reference sequence). The CDR3 is 14 residues long. V lost 1 base to trimming and J lost 3 bases; unmatched junction nucleotides: 1. CDR3 residues: CAWSAGLAEETQYF. CDR3 in DNA: TGTGCCTGGAGTGCGGGACTAGCGGAAGAGACCCAGTACTTC.

The gene calls are TRBV28 and TRBJ2-1; 11 bases align to TRBD2. Trimming removed 5 bases from V and 4 bases from J; junction bases left unmatched: 1. CDR1 MDHEN and CDR2 SYDVKM come from the germline V gene. This CDR3 is 14 amino acids long. CDR3 DNA sequence: TGTGCCAGCAGTGTAGCGGGAGGGTACAATGAGCAGTTCTTC. It codes for CASSVAGGYNEQFF. Drawing the rest from reference TRBV28 and TRBJ2-1, the complete variable domain is DVKVTQSSRYLVKRTGEKVFLECVQDMDHENMFWYRQDPGLGLRLIYFSYDVKMKEKGDIPEGYSVSREKKERFSLILESASTNQTSMYLCASSVAGGYNEQFFGPGTRLTVL.

The rearrangement joins TRBV9 to TRBJ2-3; 8 bases map to TRBD1. The V gene end was trimmed by 2 bases and the J gene end by 1 base; junction bases not matched to a gene: 6. The germline CDR1 and CDR2 sequences are SGDLS and YYNGEE. CDR3 length: 16 residues. The CDR3 sequence: CASSVRQGPGTDTQYF. CDR3 nucleotide sequence: TGTGCCAGCAGCGTTCGACAGGGGCCGGGCACAGATACGCAGTATTTT.

The V call is TRBV7-2, the J call TRBJ1-2; 7 positions match TRBD1. The CDR3 is 16 residues long. The V segment lost 5 bases and the J segment 3 bases; nucleotides outside the gene matches: 12. Germline V gene data show CDR1 as SGHTA and CDR2 as FQGNSA. Here the CDR3 DNA reads TGTGCCAGCAGCGTCGGGACAGATTATGGCGACTATGGCTACACCTTC. Translation gives CASSVGTDYGDYGYTF.

The V and J genes are TRBV4-1 and TRBJ2-2, with 9 bases lining up with TRBD2. J was trimmed by 4 bases and V by 2 bases; bases with no gene match: 8. The CDR3 runs 17 residues. CDR1 and CDR2 from the germline V gene are MGHRA and YSYEKL. CDR3 DNA: TGCGCCAGCAGCCAACCGGCTAGCGGGACTTTCACCGGGGAGCTGTTTTTT. Encoded protein: CASSQPASGTFTGELFF.

The genes are TRBV7-6 and TRBJ1-1; TRBD1 matches 8 bases. The junction had 7 bases not matched to a gene; V was cut back by 4 bases and J by 3 bases. CDR3 size: 15 residues. CDR1 is SGHVS, CDR2 FNYEAQ, per germline. CDR3 nucleotide sequence: TGTGCCAGCAGCTCTTCCGGGACAGGTCACACTGAAGCTTTCTTT. Translated: CASSSSGTGHTEAFF.

This chain joins TRBV30 and TRBJ1-1; 7 nucleotides align to TRBD1. The trim removed 8 bases at V and 5 bases at J, leaving 8 bases unmatched. Germline values: CDR1 GTSNPN, CDR2 SVGIG (reference sequence). The CDR3 has 12 amino acids. This CDR3 reads CALGRGRTEAFF. In nucleotides, the CDR3 is TGTGCCCTCGGGAGGGGGCGGACTGAAGCTTTCTTT.

The chain combines TRBV4-2 with TRBJ2-3, with 7 bases matching TRBD2. The CDR3 runs 16 residues. The V and J ends lost 1 base and 2 bases, in that order; junction bases with no gene match: 6. Germline V gives CDR1 LGHNA, CDR2 YNFKEQ. This chain's CDR3 is CASSQGPSGYTDTQYF. CDR3 DNA: TGTGCCAGCAGCCAAGGGCCTAGCGGATACACAGATACGCAGTATTTT.

The genes are TRBV7-9 and TRBJ1-2; D not resolved. Trimming removed 1 base at V and 8 bases at J, with 17 bases between. In germline, CDR1 is SEHNR, CDR2 FQNEAQ (reference sequence). The CDR3 runs to 15 residues. The CDR3 here is CASSLGPEGQRGYTF. Here the CDR3 DNA reads TGTGCCAGCAGCTTAGGCCCCGAGGGTCAGAGGGGCTACACCTTC.

In the case of this clone: Other nucleotide sequences from this sample produce the same CDR3. The chain joins TRBV29-1 to TRBJ2-6; TRBD2 might be the D (6 bases). The ends were cut back, 3 bases at V and 0 bases at J, with 6 bases in the middle. Per the germline V gene, CDR1 is SQVTM and CDR2 is ANQGSEA. This CDR3 has 14 amino acids. This CDR3 is CSVDGGSGANVLTF. The CDR3 DNA sequence: TGCAGCGTTGACGGGGGCTCTGGGGCCAACGTCCTGACTTTC.

This chain connects TRBV27 to TRBJ1-1, with a weak D call TRBD1 (6 bases). The V end was cut by 0 bases, the J end by 10 bases, with 15 bases between. Germline assignment: CDR1 MNHEY and CDR2 SMNVEV (reference sequence). This CDR3 contains 14 residues. The CDR3 sequence is CASSLSARGGGAFF. The CDR3 region has the DNA TGTGCCAGCAGTTTATCGGCCCGGGGAGGGGGAGCTTTCTTT.

This chain uses TRBV9 with TRBJ1-2; D unresolved. The CDR3 contains 14 residues. CDR1 SGDLS and CDR2 YYNGEE come from the germline V gene. Trimming left V 0 bases short and J 1 base short, with 7 bases between. DNA of the CDR3: TGTGCCAGCAGCGTAGACGGGATTAACTATGGCTACACCTTC. This codes for CASSVDGINYGYTF.

This chain joins TRBV30 and TRBJ2-7, with D perhaps TRBD1 (7 bases). CDR3 length: 15 amino acids. The germline V and J ends were trimmed by 2 bases and 9 bases, with 23 bases remaining between them. CDR1 is GTSNPN and CDR2 is SVGIG in the germline V gene (reference sequence). CDR3 amino acids: CAWSRSGGNALGQYF. DNA for the CDR3: TGTGCCTGGAGTCGGTCAGGGGGGAATGCCCTGGGGCAGTACTTC.

The chain has TRBV5-1 and TRBJ2-7; TRBD2 matches at 15 bases. The V gene's germline CDR1 is SGHRS and CDR2 YFSETQ. V gave up 5 bases and J gave up 7 bases; unmatched junction bases: 7. The CDR3 covers 15 residues. The CDR3 protein is CASRPGTSGRLEQYF. The DNA for the CDR3 is TGCGCCAGCAGGCCTGGGACTAGCGGGAGGCTTGAGCAGTACTTC. The full variable domain, rest sourced from reference TRBV5-1 and TRBJ2-7, is KAGVTQTPRYLIKTRGQQVTLSCSPISGHRSVSWYQQTPGQGLQFLFEYFSETQRNKGNFPGRFSGRQFSNSRSEMNVSTLELGDSALYLCASRPGTSGRLEQYFGPGTRLTVT.

This chain uses TRBV24-1 with TRBJ2-5, with a tentative D call TRBD2 (6 bases). The CDR3 is 14 amino acids. V was trimmed by 5 bases and J by 5 bases, leaving 14 bases between them. The germline V gene encodes CDR1 KGHDR and CDR2 SFDVKD. CDR3 protein: CATSGTGETETQYF. For the CDR3, the DNA is TGTGCCACCAGTGGTACGGGGGAGACGGAGACCCAGTACTTC.

The chain uses TRBV2 and TRBJ2-7; TRBD1 matches 7 bases. Germline V gives CDR1 SNHLY, CDR2 FYNNEI. The CDR3 is made up of 14 amino acids. The V gene end was trimmed by 3 bases and the J gene end by 1 base; junction bases not matched to a gene: 3. The CDR3, as DNA: TGTGCCAGCAGTGACAGGGACAGATCCTACGAGCAGTACTTC. Residues: CASSDRDRSYEQYF.

The chain combines TRBV19 with TRBJ2-7; the match to TRBD1 covers 7 bases. Looked up from germline, CDR1 is LNHDA and CDR2 is SQIVND (reference sequence). V was pared by 3 bases and J by 0 bases, with 2 bases of the junction left unmatched. The CDR3 length is 14 residues. CDR3 coding DNA: TGTGCCAGTAGTATCCGGGACAGCTCCTACGAGCAGTACTTC. Translating it yields CASSIRDSSYEQYF.

The rearrangement joins TRBV29-1 to TRBJ2-2; 13 bases fit TRBD2. V lost 6 bases, J lost 6 bases, and 10 bases stayed unmatched. The germline gives CDR1 SQVTM, CDR2 ANQGSEA. The CDR3 runs to 16 residues. The chain's CDR3 is CSVALAGGPSAGELFF. CDR3 nucleotides: TGCAGCGTCGCACTAGCGGGAGGGCCCTCGGCCGGGGAGCTGTTTTTT.

This clone has just one count. This chain uses TRBV28 with TRBJ2-2; 15 nucleotides line up with TRBD2. Trimming at V came to 6 bases and at J to 7 bases, leaving 12 bases not matched to a gene. The germline V gene has CDR1 MDHEN and CDR2 SYDVKM. The CDR3 runs to 18 residues. The CDR3 reads CASSSGLAGGPDDGELFF. For the CDR3, the DNA is TGTGCCAGCAGCTCCGGACTAGCGGGAGGGCCCGACGACGGGGAGCTGTTTTTT.

Concerning this clone itself: Other DNA sequences in this specimen translate into the identical CDR3. The chain combines TRBV28 with TRBJ2-5; D may be TRBD1 (5 bases). Trimming left V 2 bases short and J 4 bases short, with 11 bases between. The CDR3 contains 14 residues. Germline V gene lookup returns CDR1 MDHEN and CDR2 SYDVKM. The CDR3 is CASSLIRGRETQYF. CDR3 coding DNA: TGTGCCAGCAGTTTAATTAGGGGAAGAGAGACCCAGTACTTC.

The chain links TRBV30 to TRBJ1-2; a possible D gene is TRBD1 (5 bases). The V gene's germline CDR1 is GTSNPN and CDR2 SVGIG (reference sequence). V gave up 8 bases and J gave up 4 bases, with 20 bases separating them. The CDR3 is 14 amino acids. CDR3 in DNA: TGTGCCGGGACCGAAGGACTCATCACCTATGGCTACACCTTC. Its protein is CAGTEGLITYGYTF.

This rearrangement joins TRBV24-1 to TRBJ2-7, with D tentatively TRBD1 (6 bases). The length of the CDR3 is 12 residues. V lost 2 bases and J lost 7, with 8 bases in between. Per the germline V gene, CDR1 is KGHDR and CDR2 is SFDVKD. As DNA, the CDR3 is TGTGCCACCAGTGATTATGGACAGGAGCAGTACTTC. This gives the protein CATSDYGQEQYF.

The V and J genes are TRBV10-3 and TRBJ1-2; TRBD1 aligns across 10 bases. With 10 bases clipped from V and 4 bases from J, the junction kept 6 bases outside the gene matches. Looked up from germline, CDR1 is ENHRY and CDR2 is SYGVKD. The length of the CDR3 is 13 residues. The CDR3 loop is CASGTGVIYGYTF. The CDR3 DNA sequence: TGTGCCAGCGGGACAGGGGTAATCTATGGCTACACCTTC.

The V and J genes are TRBV7-2 and TRBJ1-5, with no clear D. Trimming stripped 2 bases from V and 7 bases from J, with 12 bases between. Germline values: CDR1 SGHTA, CDR2 FQGNSA. The CDR3 runs to 14 residues. CDR3 nucleotide sequence: TGTGCCAGCAGCTTACACGGGAGGGAGCAGCCCCAGCATTTT. Its protein product is CASSLHGREQPQHF.

This clone was found once. The chain is built from TRBV14 and TRBJ1-1; no firm D call. This CDR3 region has 13 residues. V was trimmed by 4 bases and J by 1 base, leaving 7 bases between them. Germline-derived CDR1 and CDR2 are SGHDN and FVKESK. As DNA, the CDR3 is TGTGCCAGCAGCCCTTTGAGGAACACTGAAGCTTTCTTT. Translated: CASSPLRNTEAFF.

This chain links TRBV5-4 with TRBJ1-3; TRBD1 is a possible D gene (5 bases). V was trimmed by 0 bases and J by 2 bases, leaving 9 bases between them. The CDR3 contains 15 residues. CDR1 is SGHNT, CDR2 YYREEE, per germline (reference sequence). The CDR3 protein is CASSLGTTTGNTIYF. The CDR3 DNA reads TGTGCCAGCAGCTTGGGGACAACTACTGGAAACACCATATATTTT.

The genes are TRBV19 and TRBJ1-2; tentative D call: TRBD1 (5 bases). V gave up 5 bases and J gave up 5 bases, with 15 bases separating them. Germline V gene sequence: CDR1 LNHDA, CDR2 SQIVND (reference sequence). CDR3 length: 14 amino acids. This chain's CDR3 is CASSDPGLPYGYTF. The CDR3 region has the DNA TGTGCCAGTAGTGACCCGGGACTGCCATATGGCTACACCTTC. The full variable domain, with the rest looked up from reference TRBV19 and TRBJ1-2, is DGGITQSPKYLFRKEGQNVTLSCEQNLNHDAMYWYRQDPGQGLRLIYYSQIVNDFQKGDIAEGYSVSREKKESFPLTVTSAQKNPTAFYLCASSDPGLPYGYTFGSGTRLTVV.